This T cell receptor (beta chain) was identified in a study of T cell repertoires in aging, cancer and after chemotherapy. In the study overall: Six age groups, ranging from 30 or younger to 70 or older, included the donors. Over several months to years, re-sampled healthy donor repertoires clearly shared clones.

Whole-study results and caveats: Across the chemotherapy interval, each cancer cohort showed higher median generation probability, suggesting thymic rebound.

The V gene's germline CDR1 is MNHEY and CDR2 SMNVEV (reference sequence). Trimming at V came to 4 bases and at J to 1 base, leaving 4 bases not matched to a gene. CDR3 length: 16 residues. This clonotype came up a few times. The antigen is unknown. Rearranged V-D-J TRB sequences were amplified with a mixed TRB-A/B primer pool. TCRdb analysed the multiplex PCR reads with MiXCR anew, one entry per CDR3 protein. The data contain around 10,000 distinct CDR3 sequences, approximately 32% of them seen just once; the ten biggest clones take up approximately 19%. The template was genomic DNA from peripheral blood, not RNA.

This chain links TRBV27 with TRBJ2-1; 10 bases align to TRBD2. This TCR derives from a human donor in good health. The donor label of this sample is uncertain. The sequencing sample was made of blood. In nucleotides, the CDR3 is TGTGCCAGCAGTTCACTAGCGGGACTATCCTACAATGAGCAGTTCTTC. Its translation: CASSSLAGLSYNEQFF.